One sample yielded the 27 T cell receptor beta chains listed below, sequenced in a study of T cells in localized non-small cell lung cancer. Method: immunoSEQ multiplex PCR; TCRdb's copy keeps in-frame clones and lacks some. The sample records 75,000 to 95,000 clones, roughly 90% being singletons. Sequencing used peripheral blood, obtained before any cancer treatment. Receptor source: a man aged 35-75 years with stage I squamous cell lung carcinoma.

The chain recombines TRBV5-1 with TRBJ1-6; D call uncertain. Germline lookup yields CDR1 SGHRS and CDR2 YFSETQ. The V end lost 4 bases, the J end lost 7 bases, and 12 bases lay between the germline ends. The CDR3 contains 14 residues. The CDR3 here is CASSGPAQNSPLHF. The CDR3 nucleotides are TGCGCCAGCAGCGGGCCAGCACAGAATTCACCCCTCCACTTT.

The genes are TRBV7-2 and TRBJ2-1, with 8 nucleotides matching TRBD1. Germline V gives CDR1 SGHTA, CDR2 FQGNSA. The CDR3 runs to 14 residues. V gave up 4 bases and J gave up 6 bases; unmatched junction bases: 5. This chain's CDR3 is CASSSQGVGNEQFF. The CDR3 region has the DNA TGTGCCAGCAGCTCACAGGGGGTGGGCAATGAGCAGTTCTTC.

The genes are TRBV6-1 and TRBJ1-3; D possibly corresponds to TRBD1 (6 bases). Germline V gives CDR1 MNHNS, CDR2 SASEGT. CDR3 length: 15 residues. Trimming shortened V by 11 bases and J by 1 base, and 18 bases separated the two germline ends. The CDR3 loop is CALLWGGRSGNTIYF. DNA of the CDR3: TGTGCCCTACTTTGGGGGGGCAGGTCTGGAAACACCATATATTTT.

The chain has TRBV9 and TRBJ1-1; no firm D call. The CDR3 runs 12 residues. Germline V lookup: CDR1 SGDLS, CDR2 YYNGEE. The V and J ends lost 4 bases and 5 bases respectively, with 9 bases between them. The CDR3 nucleotides are TGTGCCAGCAGCTCACCCGGGACTGAAGCTTTCTTT. Amino acid sequence: CASSSPGTEAFF. Together with reference TRBV9 and TRBJ1-1, the CDR3 gives the full variable domain: DSGVTQTPKHLITATGQRVTLRCSPRSGDLSVYWYQQSLDQGLQFLIQYYNGEERAKGNILERFSAQQFPDLHSELNLSSLELGDSALYFCASSSPGTEAFFGQGTRLTVV.

Worth noting for this clone: Distinct nucleotide sequences in the sample also encode this CDR3. The V and J genes are TRBV7-9 and TRBJ1-1; D unresolved. This CDR3 has 13 residues. The V and J ends lost 5 bases and 1 base respectively, with 8 bases between them. Germline V lookup: CDR1 SEHNR, CDR2 FQNEAQ (reference sequence). Here the CDR3 reads CASSLEENTEAFF. Written as DNA, the CDR3 is TGTGCCAGCAGCCTAGAGGAGAACACTGAAGCTTTCTTT.

This chain joins TRBV5-1 and TRBJ2-7; D uncertain. V was pared by 0 bases and J by 3 bases, with 10 bases between. The CDR3 loop spans 14 amino acids. Looked up from germline, CDR1 is SGHRS and CDR2 is YFSETQ. The CDR3 sequence is CASSLASQNYEQYF. CDR3 bases: TGCGCCAGCAGCTTGGCTTCCCAGAACTACGAGCAGTACTTC.

The V and J genes are TRBV5-1 and TRBJ1-6; perhaps TRBD1 as D (6 bases). In germline, CDR1 is SGHRS, CDR2 YFSETQ. This CDR3 region has 16 residues. The germline V and J ends were trimmed by 0 bases and 4 bases, with 11 bases remaining between them. CDR3 sequence (DNA): TGCGCCAGCAGCTTGGGGCAGGGGCTATATAATTCACCCCTCCACTTT. Encoded protein: CASSLGQGLYNSPLHF.

V is TRBV6-5 and J is TRBJ2-3, with D uncertain. This CDR3 comprises 15 residues. V was pared by 0 bases and J by 4 bases, with 11 bases between. Germline V gives CDR1 MNHEY, CDR2 SVGAGI. CDR3 region: CASSYSGSFSDTQYF. The CDR3 region has the DNA TGTGCCAGCAGTTACTCGGGTAGCTTCTCAGATACGCAGTATTTT.

The rearrangement joins TRBV2 to TRBJ1-6; 9 nucleotides agree with TRBD1. From germline, CDR1 is SNHLY and CDR2 FYNNEI. The CDR3 consists of 16 residues. Trimming removed 7 bases from V and 10 bases from J; junction bases left unmatched: 14. The CDR3 region is CASKSGTGRIGSPLHF. As DNA, the CDR3 is TGTGCCAGCAAGTCCGGGACAGGGCGAATTGGATCACCCCTCCACTTT.

The V and J genes are TRBV5-1 and TRBJ2-2; 12 bases match TRBD1. CDR1 SGHRS and CDR2 YFSETQ come from the germline V gene. CDR3 length equals 16 residues. J lost 5 bases, V lost 4 bases, and 6 bases had no gene match. Written as DNA, the CDR3 is TGCGCCAGCAGCCATGGGACAGGGGGCCGAACCGGGGAGCTGTTTTTT. Translating gives CASSHGTGGRTGELFF.

The genes are TRBV6-5 and TRBJ1-6; D uncertain. Germline loops: CDR1 MNHEY, CDR2 SVGAGI. The CDR3 extends over 13 amino acids. V gave up 8 bases and J gave up 8 bases, with 13 bases separating them. CDR3 amino acids: CASAPLWDSPLHF. The CDR3 nucleotides read TGTGCCAGCGCCCCACTGTGGGATTCACCCCTCCACTTT.

The genes are TRBV6-1 and TRBJ2-5, with 7 bases that match TRBD1. V shed 6 bases and J 5 bases; nucleotides not matched to a gene: 6. The germline CDR1 and CDR2 sequences are MNHNS and SASEGT. CDR3 length equals 13 residues. The CDR3 loop is CASRRTGPETQYF. The CDR3 bases are TGTGCCAGCAGGAGGACAGGACCGGAGACCCAGTACTTC.

The chain is built from TRBV5-1 and TRBJ1-6; tentatively, D is TRBD1 (5 bases). From germline, CDR1 is SGHRS and CDR2 YFSETQ. V lost 0 bases to trimming and J lost 5 bases, with 6 bases between them. CDR3 length equals 14 residues. CDR3 protein: CASSLEGNNSPLHF. The DNA of the CDR3 is TGCGCCAGCAGCTTGGAGGGGAATAATTCACCCCTCCACTTT. The full variable domain, rest sourced from reference TRBV5-1 and TRBJ1-6, is KAGVTQTPRYLIKTRGQQVTLSCSPISGHRSVSWYQQTPGQGLQFLFEYFSETQRNKGNFPGRFSGRQFSNSRSEMNVSTLELGDSALYLCASSLEGNNSPLHFGNGTRLTVT.

J is TRBJ2-1 and V is TRBV5-4, with 11 bases that match TRBD1. V lost 8 bases, J lost 5 bases, and 9 bases stayed unmatched. The CDR3 totals 15 residues. Germline V gene sequence: CDR1 SGHNT, CDR2 YYREEE (reference sequence). The CDR3 is CASSLGQGVNNEQFF. DNA of the CDR3: TGTGCCAGTTCCTTGGGACAGGGGGTAAACAATGAGCAGTTCTTC.

The chain joins TRBV9 to TRBJ2-3, with 10 bases that match TRBD1. Germline loops: CDR1 SGDLS, CDR2 YYNGEE. CDR3 length: 16 amino acids. After removal of 0 bases from V and 2 bases from J, the junction contained 3 bases not matched to a gene. CDR3 region: CASSVGGTGDTDTQYF. As DNA, the CDR3 is TGTGCCAGCAGCGTAGGAGGGACAGGGGACACAGATACGCAGTATTTT.

The chain carries TRBV28 and TRBJ1-4; possible D gene TRBD1, 5 bases. Germline CDR1 MDHEN, CDR2 SYDVKM. The CDR3 sequence is 16 residues long. V dropped 3 bases and J dropped 4 bases, with 15 bases sitting between them. The CDR3 DNA reads as TGTGCCAGCAGTTTGACCGGGGCTAGCTTTAATGAAAAACTGTTTTTT. Translating it yields CASSLTGASFNEKLFF. Looking up the rest from reference TRBV28 and TRBJ1-4 gives the full variable domain: DVKVTQSSRYLVKRTGEKVFLECVQDMDHENMFWYRQDPGLGLRLIYFSYDVKMKEKGDIPEGYSVSREKKERFSLILESASTNQTSMYLCASSLTGASFNEKLFFGSGTQLSVL.

This sequence joins TRBV11-1 and TRBJ2-3; 12 bases line up with TRBD1. J lost 2 bases, V lost 6 bases, and 9 bases had no gene match. CDR3 length: 17 residues. Germline V gives CDR1 SGHAT, CDR2 FQDESV (reference sequence). CDR3 coding DNA: TGTGCCAGCAGTTCGCCCGGGACAGGGGGCCTCACAGATACGCAGTATTTT. This translates into CASSSPGTGGLTDTQYF.

The chain is built from TRBV18 and TRBJ1-1, with 11 bases lining up with TRBD1. Germline assignment: CDR1 KGHSH and CDR2 LQKENI. There are 15 residues in the CDR3. The ends lost 2 bases at V and 4 bases at J; junction bases unmatched: 3. CDR3 sequence (DNA): TGTGCCAGCTCACCATGGGACAGGGGGAGCACTGAAGCTTTCTTT. Protein sequence: CASSPWDRGSTEAFF.

The chain combines TRBV30 with TRBJ2-5; 10 positions match TRBD2. Germline V lookup: CDR1 GTSNPN, CDR2 SVGIG (reference sequence). V gave up 4 bases and J gave up 2 bases; unmatched junction bases: 4. CDR3 length: 14 residues. This CDR3 reads CAWTRTSGQETQYF. CDR3 in DNA: TGTGCCTGGACCAGGACTAGCGGTCAAGAGACCCAGTACTTC.

The J gene is TRBJ1-6, the V gene TRBV10-3; D is unresolved. This CDR3 region has 15 residues. Germline V CDR1 and CDR2: ENHRY, SYGVKD. The V end was cut by 2 bases, the J end by 7 bases, with 12 bases between. The DNA for the CDR3 is TGTGCCATCAGTGAGAGGTCAGGTCAAAATTCACCCCTCCACTTT. Its translation is CAISERSGQNSPLHF.

V and J are TRBV6-1 and TRBJ1-1; D ambiguous. The CDR3 totals 14 residues. The germline V gene has CDR1 MNHNS and CDR2 SASEGT. The V and J ends lost 6 bases and 2 bases respectively, with 13 bases between them. CDR3 sequence reads: CASRVERVNTEAFF. In DNA, the CDR3 is TGTGCCAGCAGAGTCGAACGAGTTAACACTGAAGCTTTCTTT.

The V and J genes are TRBV6-1 and TRBJ2-1; 9 bases are shared with TRBD1. The CDR3 extends over 15 amino acids. CDR1 is MNHNS and CDR2 is SASEGT in the germline V gene. The V gene end was trimmed by 6 bases and the J gene end by 7 bases; junction bases not matched to a gene: 10. The CDR3 DNA is TGTGCCAGCAGCTATAGGACAGGGGAACAGAATGAGCAGTTCTTC. Residues: CASSYRTGEQNEQFF.

The sample holds a few counts of this clone. This sequence joins TRBV5-1 and TRBJ1-1, with unresolved D. The V gene's germline CDR1 is SGHRS and CDR2 YFSETQ. The V end was cut by 0 bases, the J end by 2 bases, with 11 bases between. This CDR3 is 15 amino acids long. CDR3 in amino acids: CASSLVSTGNTEAFF. The CDR3 bases are TGCGCCAGCAGCTTGGTATCAACTGGTAACACTGAAGCTTTCTTT.

The chain joins TRBV7-9 to TRBJ1-6; 7 positions match TRBD1. The CDR3 contains 14 residues. Germline values: CDR1 SEHNR, CDR2 FQNEAQ (reference sequence). Trimming at V came to 5 bases and at J to 7 bases, leaving 5 bases not matched to a gene. The chain's CDR3 is CASSEGGRNSPLHF. The CDR3 nucleotides read TGTGCCAGCAGCGAAGGGGGCAGGAATTCACCCCTCCACTTT.

In DNA, the CDR3 is TGTGCCAGCAGTGAAAGGGGGACTAGCGGGCGAGATACGCAGTATTTT. Protein product: CASSERGTSGRDTQYF. This chain joins TRBV6-1 and TRBJ2-3; the match to TRBD2 covers 12 bases. CDR3 length: 16 residues. From germline, CDR1 is MNHNS and CDR2 SASEGT. The V gene end was trimmed by 2 bases and the J gene end by 5 bases; junction bases not matched to a gene: 5.

About this clone itself: Additional DNA sequences in this sample encode the identical CDR3. The chain is built from TRBV6-5 and TRBJ2-6; no firm D call. Per the germline V gene, CDR1 is MNHEY and CDR2 is SVGAGI. The length of the CDR3 is 14 residues. V was trimmed by 6 bases and J by 0 bases, leaving 6 bases between them. CDR3 protein: CASSYLSGANVLTF. The CDR3 DNA is TGTGCCAGCAGCTACCTCTCTGGGGCCAACGTCCTGACTTTC.

CDR3 region: CASRPGGGEKLFF. CDR3 coding DNA: TGTGCCAGCAGGCCAGGGGGTGGTGAAAAACTGTTTTTT. This sequence joins TRBV6-6 and TRBJ1-4; 7 bases align to TRBD1. The CDR3 consists of 13 residues. CDR1 is MNHNY and CDR2 is SVGAGI in the germline V gene (reference sequence). J lost 7 bases, V lost 6 bases, and 5 bases had no gene match.